The next 31 T cell receptor beta chains were all read from a single sample in a study of blood T cell repertoires in COVID-19. Sequencing was performed with immunoSEQ multiplex PCR; in TCRdb, only in-frame clones are kept and a portion is missing. The sample has a few hundred thousand clones, 80% to 90% seen once; the top ten hold more than 2%. The sample consisted of PBMCs or T cells enriched from blood (not recorded which). These receptors all stem from a man younger than 40 who had recovered from COVID-19.

This clone occurred once. The V call is TRBV7-9, the J call TRBJ1-1; 10 bases match TRBD1. The germline V gene encodes CDR1 SEHNR and CDR2 FQNEAQ (reference sequence). The V and J ends lost 5 bases and 5 bases, in that order; junction bases with no gene match: 8. The CDR3 extends over 15 amino acids. Here the CDR3 reads CASSPTGGAGTEAFF. CDR3 DNA: TGTGCCAGCAGCCCGACAGGGGGCGCGGGGACTGAAGCTTTCTTT.

The sample holds a few counts of this clone. The V and J genes are TRBV19 and TRBJ1-5; D ambiguous. The ends were cut back, 5 bases at V and 7 bases at J, with 12 bases in the middle. CDR1 is LNHDA and CDR2 is SQIVND in the germline V gene (reference sequence). The CDR3 contains 13 residues. The CDR3 DNA sequence: TGTGCCAGTAGTGGGCCACCTCCCCAGCCCCAGCATTTT. Its translation: CASSGPPPQPQHF.

In DNA, the CDR3 is TGTGCCAGCAGACAGGGGGTTGCCTACGAGCAGTACTTC. Residues: CASRQGVAYEQYF. The genes are TRBV27 and TRBJ2-7; 8 bases match TRBD1. Looked up from germline, CDR1 is MNHEY and CDR2 is SMNVEV (reference sequence). The CDR3 has 13 residues. The V gene end was trimmed by 6 bases and the J gene end by 2 bases; junction bases not matched to a gene: 3.

The chain recombines TRBV7-2 with TRBJ1-2; 9 bases are a match to TRBD1. The CDR3 spans 16 residues. The junction had 8 bases not matched to a gene; V was cut back by 2 bases and J by 4 bases. Germline assignment: CDR1 SGHTA and CDR2 FQGNSA. CDR3 protein: CASSLTPGQGFYGYTF. The CDR3 nucleotides read TGTGCCAGCAGCTTAACTCCGGGACAGGGATTCTATGGCTACACCTTC.

The rearrangement joins TRBV5-1 to TRBJ1-2, with 8 bases that match TRBD1. Trimming at V came to 1 base and at J to 8 bases, leaving 7 bases not matched to a gene. CDR1 is SGHRS and CDR2 is YFSETQ in the germline V gene. CDR3 length: 14 residues. CDR3 protein: CASSLSGGSWGYTF. CDR3 DNA: TGCGCCAGCAGCTTGTCAGGGGGCTCTTGGGGCTACACCTTC.

V gene TRBV24-1 combines with J gene TRBJ1-1; 9 bases align to TRBD1. The CDR3 sequence is 14 residues long. Germline V gene lookup returns CDR1 KGHDR and CDR2 SFDVKD. V gave up 5 bases and J gave up 6 bases; unmatched junction bases: 6. The CDR3 sequence: CATSGQGVMAEAFF. The CDR3 nucleotides are TGTGCCACCAGTGGACAGGGGGTGATGGCTGAAGCTTTCTTT.

As to this clone: The sample holds other DNA sequences that translate to the same CDR3. The chain joins TRBV18 to TRBJ1-5; the match to TRBD1 covers 8 bases. Trimming took 3 bases from V and 0 from J; bases not matched to a gene: 4. The CDR3 has 16 residues. Germline values: CDR1 KGHSH, CDR2 LQKENI. This CDR3 is CASSPQGQGSNQPQHF. DNA for the CDR3: TGTGCCAGCTCACCGCAAGGACAGGGTAGCAATCAGCCCCAGCATTTT.

The genes are TRBV24-1 and TRBJ1-4; no clear D gene. Germline CDR1 is KGHDR and CDR2 is SFDVKD. The length of the CDR3 is 16 residues. Between the trimmed V and J ends, which lost 2 bases and 5 bases, there was a span of 14 bases. The CDR3 loop reads CATSDSAGDGNEKLFF. The CDR3 DNA reads as TGTGCCACCAGTGATTCGGCCGGGGATGGGAATGAAAAACTGTTTTTT.

The J gene is TRBJ1-1, the V gene TRBV5-4; D perhaps matches TRBD1 (5 bases). Trimming stripped 2 bases from V and 1 base from J, with 12 bases between. Germline V gene data show CDR1 as SGHNT and CDR2 as YYREEE (reference sequence). The CDR3 sequence is 15 residues long. The CDR3 DNA sequence: TGTGCCAGCAGCTTAATGCAGGGCGGGAACACTGAAGCTTTCTTT. It translates to CASSLMQGGNTEAFF.

The chain has TRBV5-1 and TRBJ1-5, with D possibly being TRBD1 (6 bases). This CDR3 spans 15 amino acids. The germline V gene has CDR1 SGHRS and CDR2 YFSETQ. V was trimmed by 0 bases and J by 3 bases, leaving 10 bases between them. The CDR3: CASSLATGLNQPQHF. CDR3 nucleotide sequence: TGCGCCAGCAGCTTGGCCACAGGGCTCAATCAGCCCCAGCATTTT.

The chain combines TRBV2 with TRBJ1-2, with 7 bases identical to TRBD1. CDR3 length: 14 residues. Germline CDR1 SNHLY, CDR2 FYNNEI. J was trimmed by 3 bases and V by 7 bases; bases with no gene match: 8. CDR3 protein: CASKQTGTDYGYTF. The DNA of the CDR3 is TGTGCCAGCAAGCAGACCGGGACAGACTATGGCTACACCTTC. Full variable domain (missing parts from reference TRBV2 and TRBJ1-2): EPEVTQTPSHQVTQMGQEVILRCVPISNHLYFYWYRQILGQKVEFLVSFYNNEISEKSEIFDDQFSVERPDGSNFTLKIRSTKLEDSAMYFCASKQTGTDYGYTFGSGTRLTVV.

The V gene is TRBV4-1, the J gene TRBJ1-1, with a tentative D call TRBD1 (6 bases). Trimming shortened V by 6 bases and J by 4 bases, and 12 bases separated the two germline ends. The CDR3 is 13 amino acids. In germline, CDR1 is MGHRA, CDR2 YSYEKL. CDR3: CASSSTGFTEAFF. In DNA form, the CDR3 reads TGCGCCAGCAGTTCCACAGGGTTCACTGAAGCTTTCTTT.

The chain combines TRBV2 with TRBJ1-2; 8 positions agree with TRBD1. Unmatched junction bases numbered 8, after V lost 6 bases and J lost 8 bases. CDR3 length equals 13 residues. CDR1 and CDR2 (germline): SNHLY, FYNNEI. The CDR3 DNA reads TGTGCCAGCAGGGGACAGGTGGGGGGAGGCTACACCTTC. It codes for CASRGQVGGGYTF.

This chain links TRBV19 with TRBJ1-1; 7 positions agree with TRBD1. Per the germline V gene, CDR1 is LNHDA and CDR2 is SQIVND (reference sequence). The length of the CDR3 is 14 residues. The V gene end was trimmed by 10 bases and the J gene end by 3 bases; junction bases not matched to a gene: 11. The CDR3 loop is CATNRDREDTEAFF. The CDR3 DNA is TGTGCCACGAATCGAGACAGGGAGGACACTGAAGCTTTCTTT. Variable domain in full (rest from reference TRBV19 and TRBJ1-1): DGGITQSPKYLFRKEGQNVTLSCEQNLNHDAMYWYRQDPGQGLRLIYYSQIVNDFQKGDIAEGYSVSREKKESFPLTVTSAQKNPTAFYLCATNRDREDTEAFFGQGTRLTVV.

The chain combines TRBV19 with TRBJ2-1; TRBD2 matches at 12 bases. From germline, CDR1 is LNHDA and CDR2 SQIVND (reference sequence). This CDR3 comprises 15 residues. V shed 6 bases and J 6 bases; nucleotides not matched to a gene: 6. The chain's CDR3 is CASRSLAGGFNEQFF. In nucleotides, the CDR3 is TGTGCCAGTAGGTCCCTAGCGGGGGGGTTCAATGAGCAGTTCTTC.

V and J are TRBV11-2 and TRBJ2-1, with TRBD2 identical over 8 bases. The J segment lost 2 bases and the V segment lost 5 bases, leaving 8 bases of the junction unmatched. This CDR3 contains 16 residues. Per germline, CDR1 SGHAT and CDR2 FQNNGV. CDR3 nucleotides: TGTGCCAGCAGCCCAGTCGGGGGGGGGCCCTACAATGAGCAGTTCTTC. Its protein product is CASSPVGGGPYNEQFF. The full variable domain, completed using reference TRBV11-2 and TRBJ2-1, is EAGVAQSPRYKIIEKRQSVAFWCNPISGHATLYWYQQILGQGPKLLIQFQNNGVVDDSQLPKDRFSAERLKGVDSTLKIQPAKLEDSAVYLCASSPVGGGPYNEQFFGPGTRLTVL.

V gene TRBV10-1 combines with J gene TRBJ2-5; D is possibly TRBD1 (5 bases). Germline CDR1 WNHNN, CDR2 SYGVQD (reference sequence). Trimming shortened V by 0 bases and J by 2 bases, and 16 bases separated the two germline ends. This CDR3 has 17 residues. CDR3 nucleotide sequence: TGCGCCAGCAGTGAGTCCCCTGACAGCGACCTTCAAGAGACCCAGTACTTC. Amino acid sequence: CASSESPDSDLQETQYF.

The gene calls are TRBV18 and TRBJ2-5; TRBD2 is a possible D gene (6 bases). V was clipped by 2 bases and J by 4 bases, with 17 bases between them. Germline V gene sequence: CDR1 KGHSH, CDR2 LQKENI. The CDR3 contains 16 residues. In nucleotides, the CDR3 is TGTGCCAGCTCACCATATTACCGGGGAGCGGGAGAGACCCAGTACTTC. It codes for CASSPYYRGAGETQYF.

In this sample, this clone turned up a few times. This rearrangement joins TRBV6-5 to TRBJ2-7; 10 bases align to TRBD2. This CDR3 region has 15 residues. Germline V gene lookup returns CDR1 MNHEY and CDR2 SVGAGI. The V segment lost 7 bases and the J segment 2 bases; nucleotides outside the gene matches: 8. CDR3 region: CASNLGLAATYEQYF. Written as DNA, the CDR3 is TGTGCCAGCAACCTAGGACTAGCGGCGACCTACGAGCAGTACTTC.

V is TRBV10-3 and J is TRBJ2-1, with D tentatively TRBD1 (5 bases). The CDR3 extends over 12 amino acids. The germline gives CDR1 ENHRY, CDR2 SYGVKD. V lost 6 bases to trimming and J lost 8 bases, with 11 bases between them. CDR3 DNA: TGTGCCATCAGGCGCAGGGAACATGAGCAGTTCTTC. Its protein product is CAIRRREHEQFF.

As DNA, the CDR3 is TGTGCCAGTAGATCGCCAGGGGGCGCAGATTATGGCTACACCTTC. This sequence encodes CASRSPGGADYGYTF. The chain is built from TRBV19 and TRBJ1-2, with TRBD1 matching 8 bases. Per germline, CDR1 LNHDA and CDR2 SQIVND (reference sequence). J gave up 5 bases and V 6 bases, and 11 bases lay outside the gene matches. This CDR3 has 15 residues. Full variable domain (outside the CDR3, taken from reference TRBV19 and TRBJ1-2): DGGITQSPKYLFRKEGQNVTLSCEQNLNHDAMYWYRQDPGQGLRLIYYSQIVNDFQKGDIAEGYSVSREKKESFPLTVTSAQKNPTAFYLCASRSPGGADYGYTFGSGTRLTVV.

The chain carries TRBV2 and TRBJ2-5; TRBD1 is a possible D gene (5 bases). This CDR3 is 13 amino acids long. Trimming removed 6 bases at V and 5 bases at J, with 13 bases between. Germline CDR1 SNHLY, CDR2 FYNNEI. CDR3 DNA: TGTGCCAGCAGAACAGGTTTGAGGGAGACCCAGTACTTC. Protein sequence: CASRTGLRETQYF.

The chain joins TRBV5-1 to TRBJ2-1; TRBD2 aligns across 7 bases. The CDR3 spans 16 residues. CDR1 and CDR2 (germline): SGHRS, YFSETQ. V trimming: 1 base; J trimming: 3 bases; junction bases outside the gene matches: 7. DNA of the CDR3: TGCGCCAGCAGCTTGATCGCGGGGGAAAACTACAATGAGCAGTTCTTC. Protein: CASSLIAGENYNEQFF.

V and J are TRBV5-1 and TRBJ1-6; TRBD1 might be the D (5 bases). Germline V lookup: CDR1 SGHRS, CDR2 YFSETQ. This CDR3 spans 18 amino acids. Deletions cut 4 bases from V and 3 bases from J, with 20 bases between. The CDR3, as DNA: TGCGCCAGCAGCCCCCTGAAGGGAGGGACCTTCTATAATTCACCCCTCCACTTT. Amino acid sequence: CASSPLKGGTFYNSPLHF.

This clone appeared a single time. An end of the junction differs from the germline gene, which may be a read error. This chain connects TRBV7-7 to TRBJ1-5, with D perhaps TRBD1 (6 bases). Germline-derived CDR1 and CDR2 are SSHAT and FNYEAQ (reference sequence). The CDR3 has 14 amino acids. CDR3 bases: TGTGCTAGCAGCGGGCAGGGAACCAGGGGGCCCCAGCATTTT. This encodes CASSGQGTRGPQHF.

The rearrangement joins TRBV11-3 to TRBJ2-2; 13 nucleotides align to TRBD2. Looked up from germline, CDR1 is SGHNT and CDR2 is YENEEA. This CDR3 spans 18 amino acids. The V gene end was trimmed by 0 bases and the J gene end by 4 bases; junction bases not matched to a gene: 5. CDR3 DNA: TGTGCCAGCAGCTTAGAAGGGACTAGCGGGGTTGGCACCGGGGAGCTGTTTTTT. It is translated as CASSLEGTSGVGTGELFF.

The V gene is TRBV9, the J gene TRBJ2-5, with D maybe TRBD2 (5 bases). Germline CDR1 is SGDLS and CDR2 is YYNGEE. Deletions cut 0 bases from V and 0 bases from J, with 9 bases between. The CDR3 runs 15 residues. The CDR3 nucleotides are TGTGCCAGCAGCGTAGATCTAGCATACCAAGAGACCCAGTACTTC. It yields the protein CASSVDLAYQETQYF.

This chain links TRBV5-5 with TRBJ2-6; weak D call: TRBD1 (7 bases). From germline, CDR1 is SGHKS and CDR2 YYEKEE (reference sequence). This CDR3 is 18 amino acids long. The V end lost 4 bases, the J end lost 0 bases, and 17 bases lay between the germline ends. The CDR3 DNA reads TGTGCCAGCAGCGTTAGGACAGGCGGGAACTCTGGGGCCAACGTCCTGACTTTC. This gives the protein CASSVRTGGNSGANVLTF.

The count of this clone is one. The chain links TRBV11-1 to TRBJ1-1; tentative D call: TRBD1 (5 bases). The V and J ends lost 5 bases and 7 bases respectively, with 14 bases between them. The CDR3 contains 13 residues. Germline CDR1 SGHAT, CDR2 FQDESV (reference sequence). CDR3 DNA: TGTGCCAGCAGCCTCCGCCGCGACAGTGAAGCTTTCTTT. This translates into CASSLRRDSEAFF. Supplemented by reference TRBV11-1 and TRBJ1-1, the full variable domain reads EAEVAQSPRYKITEKSQAVAFWCDPISGHATLYWYRQILGQGPELLVQFQDESVVDDSQLPKDRFSAERLKGVDSTLKIQPAELGDSAMYLCASSLRRDSEAFFGQGTRLTVV.

CDR3 nucleotide sequence: TGTGCCAGTCGGTCGACAGGGTTCTATAATTCACCCCTCCACTTT. This sequence encodes CASRSTGFYNSPLHF. This rearrangement joins TRBV19 to TRBJ1-6; 7 nucleotides line up with TRBD1. The CDR3 loop spans 15 amino acids. CDR1 and CDR2 (germline): LNHDA, SQIVND (reference sequence). The ends lost 8 bases at V and 3 bases at J; junction bases unmatched: 7.

This clone was recorded only once. V is TRBV10-3 and J is TRBJ2-3; 8 bases are a match to TRBD1. The CDR3 loop spans 12 amino acids. From germline, CDR1 is ENHRY and CDR2 SYGVKD. Losses at the gene ends were 10 bases for V and 4 bases for J; bases not matched to a gene: 4. The CDR3 loop reads CATGTGPDTQYF. CDR3 DNA sequence: TGTGCCACCGGGACAGGTCCAGATACGCAGTATTTT.